These 22 T cell receptor beta chains were sequenced from one sample in a study of blood T cell repertoires in COVID-19. Only in-frame clones appear in the TCRdb table, and some are missing; sequencing was by immunoSEQ multiplex PCR. The sample carries around 400,000 clones, 70% to 90% recorded once. The sequenced material came from peripheral blood. Every receptor here comes from a man aged 40-49 years with acute or convalescent COVID-19.

This clone has only a few counts. The chain couples TRBV19 to TRBJ1-1; TRBD1 agrees at 11 bases. The CDR3 extends over 16 amino acids. Looked up from germline, CDR1 is LNHDA and CDR2 is SQIVND (reference sequence). The ends lost 3 bases at V and 6 bases at J; junction bases unmatched: 9. The CDR3 DNA reads TGTGCCAGTAGTATCGGACAGGGGGCTGCGAGAGCTGAAGCTTTCTTT. Amino acids: CASSIGQGAARAEAFF.

The chain couples TRBV4-1 to TRBJ1-2; 11 nucleotides align to TRBD1. Unmatched junction bases numbered 5, after V lost 0 bases and J lost 5 bases. The germline V gene encodes CDR1 MGHRA and CDR2 YSYEKL. The CDR3 spans 16 residues. CDR3 nucleotides: TGCGCCAGCAGCCAAGATCGGGACAGGGGGATTTATGGCTACACCTTC. Its protein product is CASSQDRDRGIYGYTF.

This clone was counted a single time. The chain combines TRBV5-6 with TRBJ1-1; 8 bases fit TRBD1. Per the germline V gene, CDR1 is SGHDT and CDR2 is YYEEEE. This CDR3 contains 15 residues. V was pared by 2 bases and J by 6 bases, with 9 bases of the junction left unmatched. The CDR3 DNA is TGTGCCAGCAGCTTAGGTGCAGGGGGCTCAGCTGAAGCTTTCTTT. Translating it yields CASSLGAGGSAEAFF.

The gene calls are TRBV7-8 and TRBJ1-4; D possibly corresponds to TRBD1 (5 bases). V was cut by 2 bases and J by 7 bases, with 20 bases left in between. Germline values: CDR1 SGHVS, CDR2 FQNEAQ. The CDR3 consists of 17 residues. The CDR3 reads CASSLNLQGGRIEKLFF. The CDR3 DNA is TGTGCCAGCAGCTTAAATCTCCAGGGAGGGAGGATTGAAAAACTGTTTTTT. Filled out from reference TRBV7-8 and TRBJ1-4, the complete variable domain reads GAGVSQSPRYKVAKRGQDVALRCDPISGHVSLFWYQQALGQGPEFLTYFQNEAQLDKSGLPSDRFFAERPEGSVSTLKIQRTQQEDSAVYLCASSLNLQGGRIEKLFFGSGTQLSVL.

The V gene is TRBV4-2, the J gene TRBJ1-3, with D unresolved. Germline V gives CDR1 LGHNA, CDR2 YNFKEQ. This CDR3 has 14 residues. V dropped 3 bases and J dropped 2 bases, with 8 bases sitting between them. The chain's CDR3 is CASSQREAGNTIYF. DNA for the CDR3: TGTGCCAGCAGCCAGAGGGAGGCTGGAAACACCATATATTTT.

In its sample, this clone was seen a few times. The CDR3 DNA is TGTGCCAGCAGCGTAGTTGATAGCGGGGGTGTAACAGATACGCAGTATTTT. Its translation: CASSVVDSGGVTDTQYF. The chain employs TRBV9 and TRBJ2-3, with 9 bases matching TRBD2. The CDR3 spans 17 residues. The germline V gene encodes CDR1 SGDLS and CDR2 YYNGEE. J was trimmed by 3 bases and V by 0 bases; bases with no gene match: 8.

J is TRBJ1-6 and V is TRBV4-1, with D perhaps matching TRBD1 (6 bases). V lost 3 bases and J lost 7, with 19 bases in between. Per the germline V gene, CDR1 is MGHRA and CDR2 is YSYEKL. This CDR3 spans 17 amino acids. The CDR3 nucleotides read TGCGCCAGCAGCCAGAGACCACCGGGACAAACAAATTCACCCCTCCACTTT. Translation: CASSQRPPGQTNSPLHF.

The chain recombines TRBV19 with TRBJ1-6; 7 bases align to TRBD1. The CDR3 sequence is 16 residues long. Germline V CDR1 and CDR2: LNHDA, SQIVND (reference sequence). J was trimmed by 7 bases and V by 2 bases; bases with no gene match: 8. CDR3 bases: TGTGCCAGTAGTATAATACGAGGACAGGTGAATTCACCCCTCCACTTT. Translation gives CASSIIRGQVNSPLHF.

This chain connects TRBV25-1 to TRBJ2-3; a weak D match, TRBD2 (6 bases). The CDR3 has 15 amino acids. Germline-derived CDR1 and CDR2 are MGHDK and SYGVNS. V was pared by 3 bases and J by 4 bases, with 14 bases between. The CDR3 region has the DNA TGTGCCAGCAGTGATAGTGGCGGGATCCCAGATACGCAGTATTTT. Protein: CASSDSGGIPDTQYF.

About this clone itself: Other DNA sequences in this specimen translate into the identical CDR3. The J gene is TRBJ1-1, the V gene TRBV28; D gene uncertain. This CDR3 is built from 13 residues. V lost 2 bases and J lost 1, with 5 bases in between. Germline V gene lookup returns CDR1 MDHEN and CDR2 SYDVKM. CDR3: CASSLGGNTEAFF. DNA for the CDR3: TGTGCCAGCAGTTTAGGCGGGAACACTGAAGCTTTCTTT.

The chain couples TRBV29-1 to TRBJ2-5; tentative D call: TRBD1 (5 bases). Germline V CDR1 and CDR2: SQVTM, ANQGSEA. The CDR3 totals 13 residues. V lost 1 base, J lost 4 bases, and 10 bases lay in between. The CDR3: CSVEVVQGETQYF. The CDR3 nucleotides are TGCAGCGTTGAAGTGGTTCAGGGAGAGACCCAGTACTTC.

Concerning this clone itself: In the same sample, other DNA sequences code for this CDR3. The chain is built from TRBV27 and TRBJ2-1; 11 bases align to TRBD1. V shed 4 bases and J 2 bases; nucleotides not matched to a gene: 1. Germline V gene data show CDR1 as MNHEY and CDR2 as SMNVEV (reference sequence). CDR3 size: 15 residues. The CDR3 sequence is CASSSGQGAYNEQFF. CDR3 nucleotide sequence: TGTGCCAGCAGTTCGGGACAGGGGGCCTACAATGAGCAGTTCTTC.

The gene calls are TRBV19 and TRBJ1-6, with a weak D call TRBD1 (6 bases). Germline assignment: CDR1 LNHDA and CDR2 SQIVND (reference sequence). CDR3 length: 13 residues. V lost 11 bases and J 10 bases, leaving 18 bases between the germline ends. The CDR3 bases are TGTGCCCTGGGGGCAGGGCCGAACTCACCCCTCCACTTT. Protein sequence: CALGAGPNSPLHF.

The rearrangement links TRBV7-9 to TRBJ1-6; no definite D call. From germline, CDR1 is SEHNR and CDR2 FQNEAQ (reference sequence). V lost 5 bases and J lost 4, with 9 bases in between. This CDR3 contains 14 residues. The CDR3 bases are TGTGCCAGCAGCACAGACGCGTATAATTCACCCCTCCACTTT. It translates to CASSTDAYNSPLHF.

The gene calls are TRBV28 and TRBJ1-2; no definite D call. The CDR3 runs 15 residues. Trimming cost V 5 bases and J 4 bases, with 17 bases left between them. The germline CDR1 and CDR2 sequences are MDHEN and SYDVKM. The CDR3 nucleotides read TGTGCCAGCAGTATAGGAGGGAAAGTGGGCTATGGCTACACCTTC. Amino acid sequence: CASSIGGKVGYGYTF.

The genes are TRBV4-3 and TRBJ1-1, with TRBD1 as a possible D gene (6 bases). Trimming left V 0 bases short and J 1 base short, with 18 bases between. CDR3 length equals 18 residues. The germline CDR1 and CDR2 sequences are LGHNA and YSLEER. CDR3 in amino acids: CASSQDTLSLGANTEAFF. The DNA for the CDR3 is TGCGCCAGCAGCCAAGATACCCTTAGTCTGGGGGCGAACACTGAAGCTTTCTTT.

Details on this clone: At the DNA level, this CDR3 is encoded by other sequences in the same sample as well. V and J are TRBV6-5 and TRBJ1-1; the match to TRBD1 covers 7 bases. Germline V lookup: CDR1 MNHEY, CDR2 SVGAGI. Unmatched junction bases numbered 1, after V lost 2 bases and J lost 4 bases. This CDR3 is built from 13 residues. CDR3 amino acids: CASSYPGGTEAFF. The CDR3 DNA reads as TGTGCCAGCAGTTACCCAGGGGGCACTGAAGCTTTCTTT.

J is TRBJ2-3 and V is TRBV2, with a weak D call TRBD1 (6 bases). Germline values: CDR1 SNHLY, CDR2 FYNNEI. The ends were cut back, 4 bases at V and 2 bases at J, with 10 bases in the middle. There are 14 residues in the CDR3. CDR3 residues: CASSVGQNTDTQYF. CDR3 nucleotide sequence: TGTGCCAGCAGTGTTGGACAGAACACAGATACGCAGTATTTT.

V usage is TRBV5-1 and J usage is TRBJ1-2; 8 positions match TRBD1. This CDR3 has 14 amino acids. The V gene's germline CDR1 is SGHRS and CDR2 YFSETQ. V trimming: 0 bases; J trimming: 5 bases; junction bases outside the gene matches: 3. The CDR3, as DNA: TGCGCCAGCAGCTTGGACAGGGGGACGTATGGCTACACCTTC. Translation gives CASSLDRGTYGYTF.

The chain links TRBV2 to TRBJ2-7, with 8 bases aligning to TRBD1. The ends lost 2 bases at V and 5 bases at J; junction bases unmatched: 8. The CDR3 loop spans 15 amino acids. Germline V gene lookup returns CDR1 SNHLY and CDR2 FYNNEI. CDR3 protein: CASSESPDRVDEQYF. Here the CDR3 DNA reads TGTGCCAGCAGTGAATCACCGGACAGGGTCGACGAGCAGTACTTC.

This rearrangement joins TRBV7-3 to TRBJ1-2; the D gene is possibly TRBD1 (5 bases). V lost 5 bases and J lost 4, with 14 bases in between. From germline, CDR1 is SGHTA and CDR2 FQGTGA. There are 14 residues in the CDR3. CDR3 in amino acids: CASSTRTPSYGYTF. The CDR3, as DNA: TGTGCCAGCAGCACAAGGACACCAAGCTATGGCTACACCTTC.

The chain is built from TRBV2 and TRBJ1-1; D gene uncertain. The CDR3 spans 12 residues. Trimming removed 2 bases at V and 6 bases at J, with 7 bases between. CDR1 SNHLY and CDR2 FYNNEI come from the germline V gene. CDR3 nucleotide sequence: TGTGCCAGCAGTGAACGGGGAGCTGAAGCTTTCTTT. It yields the protein CASSERGAEAFF.